These 21 T cell receptor beta chains came from one sample sequenced in a study of T cell repertoires in cytomegalovirus infection. No antigen is known for these receptors. Using its own MiXCR run on the reads, TCRdb lists one record per CDR3 protein. The sample lists fewer than 1,000,000 distinct CDR3 sequences, around 29% occurring once. The sequences come from cultured CD8+ T cells from PBMCs, collected from culture after CMV antigen stimulation. The receptors derive from a human donor in good health (CMV status not recorded). Some clones in this sample may be carry-over from other donors' samples.

V and J are TRBV12-3 or TRBV12-4 and TRBJ2-7; D remains unclear. CDR3 length: 12 residues. Trimming removed 5 bases from V and 7 bases from J, with 12 bases in between. The CDR3 reads CASSPNTGEQYF. In DNA, the CDR3 is TGTGCCAGCAGTCCTAATACTGGGGAGCAGTACTTC.

The chain has TRBV6-5 and TRBJ2-2; 10 bases fit TRBD1. V was clipped by 7 bases and J by 4 bases; unmatched bases: 24. Germline V gene sequence: CDR1 MNHEY, CDR2 SVGAGI. The CDR3 is 21 residues long. CDR3 sequence reads: CASTTRPGQGRMDEGTGELFF. The CDR3 DNA follows: TGTGCCAGCACCACACGTCCGGGACAGGGGAGAATGGACGAGGGCACCGGGGAGCTGTTTTTT.

This clonotype was detected only a few times. This chain joins TRBV19 and TRBJ1-6, with TRBD1 matching 7 bases. This CDR3 contains 12 residues. The V and J ends lost 6 bases and 17 bases, in that order; junction bases with no gene match: 10. CDR1 LNHDA and CDR2 SQIVND come from the germline V gene (reference sequence). The CDR3 bases are TGTGCCAGTAGGCATGATACCGGGACAGTCCACTTT. Translated: CASRHDTGTVHF.

This clonotype has more than one count but fewer than ten. The CDR3 sequence: CASHVTGVETQYF. CDR3 DNA: TGTGCCAGCCACGTGACGGGGGTAGAGACCCAGTACTTC. The rearrangement links TRBV7-2 to TRBJ2-5, with a possible D match to TRBD2 (6 bases). This CDR3 has 13 amino acids. The V end lost 8 bases, the J end lost 4 bases, and 14 bases lay between the germline ends. Germline assignment: CDR1 SGHTA and CDR2 FQGNSA.

This clonotype has a handful of counts. The chain couples TRBV20-1 to TRBJ2-3; 9 bases line up with TRBD2. The CDR3 sequence is 17 residues long. From germline, CDR1 is DFQATT and CDR2 SNEGSKA (reference sequence). V was clipped by 0 bases and J by 1 base; unmatched bases: 8. Here the CDR3 DNA reads TGCAGTGCTAGAGATTCGGCTAGCGGGGCTCGCACAGATACGCAGTATTTT. As protein: CSARDSASGARTDTQYF.

This clonotype was seen more than once but under ten times. The chain employs TRBV11-1 and TRBJ2-2; 7 bases line up with TRBD1. This CDR3 is 17 amino acids long. Germline V CDR1 and CDR2: SGHAT, FQDESV (reference sequence). The trim removed 5 bases at V and 2 bases at J, leaving 11 bases unmatched. In DNA, the CDR3 is TGTGCCAGCAGCGCCCCGACCGGACAGGCCAACACCGGGGAGCTGTTTTTT. Protein product: CASSAPTGQANTGELFF.

This clonotype appeared a few times. This chain's CDR3 is CASSEKDRGYNEQFF. CDR3 bases: TGTGCCAGCAGTGAGAAGGACCGGGGCTACAATGAGCAGTTCTTC. V usage is TRBV6-1 and J usage is TRBJ2-1; D may be TRBD2 (5 bases). V was pared by 3 bases and J by 3 bases, with 12 bases between. This CDR3 is 15 amino acids long. Germline CDR1 reads MNHNS; CDR2 reads SASEGT.

This clonotype was seen more than once but under ten times. The chain couples TRBV27 to TRBJ2-3; the D gene is possibly TRBD2 (6 bases). The CDR3 has 13 amino acids. V was shortened by 2 bases and J by 11 bases, with 14 bases between the two germline ends. Germline-derived CDR1 and CDR2 are MNHEY and SMNVEV (reference sequence). In DNA form, the CDR3 reads TGTGCCAGCAGTTTAGTGTCGGGGGAGCGGCAGTATTTT. The encoded protein is CASSLVSGERQYF.

The chain combines TRBV12-3 or TRBV12-4 with TRBJ2-2, with D perhaps TRBD1 (6 bases). This CDR3 has 16 residues. V was clipped by 2 bases and J by 7 bases, with 17 bases between them. CDR3 coding DNA: TGTGCCAGCAGTTTAACCCCCGGACAGATGTACGGGGAGCTGTTTTTT. It is translated as CASSLTPGQMYGELFF.

This chain links TRBV10-3 with TRBJ2-2; 8 positions match TRBD1. V gave up 3 bases and J gave up 7 bases; unmatched junction bases: 10. In germline, CDR1 is ENHRY, CDR2 SYGVKD. The CDR3 consists of 16 residues. CDR3 amino acids: CAISDLGQELIGELFF. The CDR3, as DNA: TGTGCCATCAGTGACCTGGGACAGGAACTCATCGGGGAGCTGTTTTTT.

Note on this clonotype: The junction shows a germline mismatch at one end, possibly a read error. The chain combines TRBV7-2 with TRBJ2-7; D not resolved. Germline V gene data show CDR1 as SGHTA and CDR2 as FQGNSA. CDR3 length: 11 amino acids. This chain's CDR3 is CANSSAYEQYF. For the CDR3, the DNA is TGTGCCAACAGCTCGGCGTACGAGCAGTACTTC. Together with reference TRBV7-2 and TRBJ2-7, the CDR3 gives the full variable domain: GAGVSQSPSNKVTEKGKDVELRCDPISGHTALYWYRQSLGQGLEFLIYFQGNSAPDKSGLPSDRFSAERTGGSVSTLTIQRTQQEDSAVYLCANSSAYEQYFGPGTRLTVT.

This clonotype was counted only a few times. The genes are TRBV4-2 and TRBJ1-4; no clear D. CDR1 is LGHNA, CDR2 YNFKEQ, per germline. The CDR3 loop spans 11 amino acids. V dropped 8 bases and J dropped 12 bases, with 13 bases sitting between them. The CDR3 coding sequence is TGTGCCAGCGGGGTATTTTTGGAACTGTTTTTT. This codes for CASGVFLELFF.

For this clonotype: With a much larger clone just one base away, this may be a read error. This CDR3 reads CVSSLVEREQFF. The CDR3, as DNA: TGTGTCAGCAGCTTAGTTGAGCGGGAGCAGTTCTTC. The chain uses TRBV7-2 and TRBJ2-1; TRBD2 is a possible D gene (5 bases). Germline V gives CDR1 SGHTA, CDR2 FQGNSA. This CDR3 is built from 12 residues.

The V and J genes are TRBV11-2 and TRBJ2-1; D gene uncertain. The CDR3 consists of 15 residues. Germline V gives CDR1 SGHAT, CDR2 FQNNGV. Trimming stripped 5 bases from V and 0 bases from J, with 11 bases between. CDR3 sequence reads: CASSRAWTSYNEQFF. The DNA for the CDR3 is TGTGCCAGCAGCCGGGCGTGGACCTCCTACAATGAGCAGTTCTTC.

The chain carries TRBV6-1 and TRBJ2-7; D possibly corresponds to TRBD2 (6 bases). Germline CDR1 MNHNS, CDR2 SASEGT. Trimming stripped 7 bases from V and 6 bases from J, with 25 bases between. This CDR3 is built from 16 residues. CDR3 residues: CASTVATSLRESEQYV. The CDR3 DNA reads TGTGCCAGCACCGTCGCTACCAGTCTTCGGGAGTCCGAGCAGTACGTC.

This clonotype was recorded a few times. The chain couples TRBV28 to TRBJ2-1; D gene uncertain. The V end was cut by 6 bases, the J end by 8 bases, with 20 bases between. CDR1 is MDHEN, CDR2 SYDVKM, per germline. This CDR3 spans 15 amino acids. The chain's CDR3 is CASSLLQTLSDEQFF. CDR3 bases: TGTGCCAGCAGCTTACTGCAGACGCTCTCGGATGAGCAGTTCTTC.

This chain connects TRBV6-6 to TRBJ2-7; 7 positions match TRBD1. Germline V lookup: CDR1 MNHNY, CDR2 SVGAGI (reference sequence). The length of the CDR3 is 12 residues. Losses at the gene ends were 2 bases for V and 5 bases for J; bases not matched to a gene: 0. The CDR3 nucleotides read TGTGCCAGCAGTTACGGGACAGACGAGCAGTACGTC. It encodes CASSYGTDEQYV.

This rearrangement joins TRBV10-3 to TRBJ2-1; 9 bases fit TRBD2. Germline lookup yields CDR1 ENHRY and CDR2 SYGVKD. CDR3 length equals 14 residues. With V trimmed by 10 bases and J by 9 bases, 13 bases remained unmatched. The CDR3 is CASLDRGGASEQFF. The CDR3 DNA is TGTGCCAGCCTGGATCGCGGGGGGGCCTCTGAGCAGTTCTTC.

The chain has TRBV4-1 and TRBJ2-1; no clear D gene. CDR1 and CDR2 from the germline V gene are MGHRA and YSYEKL. The ends were cut back, 4 bases at V and 8 bases at J, with 12 bases in the middle. The CDR3 contains 13 residues. CDR3 nucleotides: TGCGCCAGCAGCCCCATTGACTCCGATGAGCAGTTCTTC. Translated: CASSPIDSDEQFF.

CDR3 in amino acids: CASRTANEQYF. Written as DNA, the CDR3 is TGTGCCAGCAGAACAGCGAACGAGCAGTACTTC. This chain joins TRBV27 and TRBJ2-7; D is undetermined. Trimming left V 6 bases short and J 5 bases short, with 8 bases between. The CDR3 runs to 11 residues. Germline CDR1 is MNHEY and CDR2 is SMNVEV (reference sequence).

This clonotype appeared many times. V and J are TRBV7-6 and TRBJ2-7; 8 nucleotides agree with TRBD1. The CDR3 is 15 residues long. Germline trimming cut 5 bases from V and 4 bases from J; bases unmatched to any gene: 10. Germline assignment: CDR1 SGHVS and CDR2 FNYEAQ. The CDR3 DNA reads as TGTGCCAGCAGCCAGGGACAGGCGGCCCCATACGAGCAGTACGTC. Residues: CASSQGQAAPYEQYV.